Below, 15 T cell receptor beta chains from the same sample are listed, as sequenced in a study of blood T cell repertoires in COVID-19. TCRdb's copy holds only in-frame clones and misses some; the assay was immunoSEQ multiplex PCR. The sample yields 61,000 or so clones, over 80% seen once. The sequencing sample was made of peripheral blood. These receptors were collected from a woman of 80 years or more with acute or convalescent COVID-19.

The CDR3 DNA follows: TGCGCCAGCAGCCAAGGCAGGGGGTGGGGGGCCAACGTCCTGACTTTC. Its translation is CASSQGRGWGANVLTF. The V gene is TRBV4-3, the J gene TRBJ2-6, with 7 bases matching TRBD1. The junction had 4 bases not matched to a gene; V was cut back by 1 base and J by 4 bases. The CDR3 loop spans 16 amino acids. Germline CDR1 LGHNA, CDR2 YSLEER.

The rearrangement links TRBV12-3 or TRBV12-4 to TRBJ1-1, with D possibly being TRBD1 (6 bases). The CDR3 consists of 13 residues. The V end lost 7 bases, the J end lost 11 bases, and 20 bases lay between the germline ends. The CDR3 region has the DNA TGTGCCAGCACCCCAGGCAGCACCCAGGGGGCTTTCTTT. Translation gives CASTPGSTQGAFF.

This rearrangement joins TRBV7-9 to TRBJ1-4, with D perhaps TRBD1 (6 bases). CDR1 and CDR2 (germline): SEHNR, FQNEAQ (reference sequence). The V end lost 1 base, the J end lost 0 bases, and 12 bases lay between the germline ends. The CDR3 length is 17 residues. This CDR3 is CASSLDLRTATNEKLFF. In DNA form, the CDR3 reads TGTGCCAGCAGCTTAGACCTGCGGACAGCAACTAATGAAAAACTGTTTTTT.

The chain carries TRBV20-1 and TRBJ1-2; no reliable D call. Germline V gives CDR1 DFQATT, CDR2 SNEGSKA (reference sequence). V dropped 3 bases and J dropped 8 bases, with 19 bases sitting between them. This CDR3 comprises 14 residues. CDR3 sequence reads: CSASRDTGVGGYTF. In DNA form, the CDR3 reads TGCAGTGCTAGTCGGGATACGGGAGTGGGGGGCTACACCTTC.

This chain connects TRBV19 to TRBJ2-7; TRBD2 aligns across 8 bases. J was trimmed by 10 bases and V by 7 bases; bases with no gene match: 12. CDR3 length equals 13 residues. Germline values: CDR1 LNHDA, CDR2 SQIVND (reference sequence). CDR3 residues: CASTRGDNLPQYF. CDR3 bases: TGTGCCAGTACGCGGGGGGACAATTTGCCCCAGTACTTC. The full variable domain, rest sourced from reference TRBV19 and TRBJ2-7, is DGGITQSPKYLFRKEGQNVTLSCEQNLNHDAMYWYRQDPGQGLRLIYYSQIVNDFQKGDIAEGYSVSREKKESFPLTVTSAQKNPTAFYLCASTRGDNLPQYFGPGTRLTVT.

CDR3 sequence (DNA): TGTGCCAGCTCACCACCGTCATCCGGGAGTTACGAGCAGTACTTC. Translated, it gives CASSPPSSGSYEQYF. The chain joins TRBV18 to TRBJ2-7, with a possible D match to TRBD2 (6 bases). Between the trimmed V and J ends, which lost 0 bases and 4 bases, there was a span of 13 bases. This CDR3 has 15 residues. Per germline, CDR1 KGHSH and CDR2 LQKENI.

This clone occurred a few times. V is TRBV10-1 and J is TRBJ2-7, with TRBD1 matching over 8 bases. Germline CDR1 and CDR2: WNHNN and SYGVQD (reference sequence). The CDR3 runs 15 residues. J was trimmed by 1 base and V by 6 bases; bases with no gene match: 8. CDR3 sequence reads: CASSSSGTGSYEQYF. CDR3 nucleotide sequence: TGCGCCAGCAGCTCCTCCGGGACAGGTTCCTACGAGCAGTACTTC.

The chain carries TRBV9 and TRBJ2-1; a weak D match, TRBD2 (6 bases). Looked up from germline, CDR1 is SGDLS and CDR2 is YYNGEE. The CDR3 is 16 amino acids. Deletions cut 3 bases from V and 5 bases from J, with 18 bases between. The CDR3 is CASSGGLREGDNEQFF. CDR3 DNA: TGTGCCAGCAGCGGAGGACTGCGGGAAGGAGACAATGAGCAGTTCTTC.

The rearrangement joins TRBV18 to TRBJ2-2; 8 bases agree with TRBD1. In germline, CDR1 is KGHSH, CDR2 LQKENI. With V trimmed by 6 bases and J by 4 bases, 4 bases remained unmatched. This CDR3 has 14 amino acids. The CDR3 DNA follows: TGTGCCAGCTCTCACGACAGGGGCACCGGGGAGCTGTTTTTT. Translated, it gives CASSHDRGTGELFF.

The chain is built from TRBV5-1 and TRBJ2-7; D is perhaps TRBD2 (6 bases). Trimming left V 1 base short and J 7 bases short, with 18 bases between. Germline CDR1 is SGHRS and CDR2 is YFSETQ. The CDR3 sequence is 15 residues long. The CDR3, as DNA: TGCGCCAGCAGCTTGTCGGGCGGGAAGGCAGGAGAGCAGTACTTC. As protein: CASSLSGGKAGEQYF.

The table lists this clone with a count of one. The chain recombines TRBV19 with TRBJ1-3; TRBD1 matches at 8 bases. V gave up 11 bases and J gave up 4 bases; unmatched junction bases: 10. CDR1 is LNHDA, CDR2 SQIVND, per germline (reference sequence). The CDR3 totals 14 residues. As DNA, the CDR3 is TGTGCCTCTTCCAGGGGGCTTCCCGGAAACACCATATATTTT. Translated: CASSRGLPGNTIYF. Full variable domain (outside the CDR3, taken from reference TRBV19 and TRBJ1-3): DGGITQSPKYLFRKEGQNVTLSCEQNLNHDAMYWYRQDPGQGLRLIYYSQIVNDFQKGDIAEGYSVSREKKESFPLTVTSAQKNPTAFYLCASSRGLPGNTIYFGEGSWLTVV.

This chain links TRBV19 with TRBJ1-1, with 11 bases aligning to TRBD1. The CDR3 has 17 amino acids. The germline CDR1 and CDR2 sequences are LNHDA and SQIVND (reference sequence). The V and J ends lost 4 bases and 4 bases, in that order; junction bases with no gene match: 11. The CDR3 DNA sequence: TGTGCCAGTAGTAGCCCGGGACAGGGGGTCTTAGGCACTGAAGCTTTCTTT. Its translation: CASSSPGQGVLGTEAFF.

This clone appeared a single time. The CDR3 DNA reads as TGTGCCTGGGGGGACAGTGGGGGCGCCCCGGAAACTGAAGCTTTCTTT. Translated, it gives CAWGDSGGAPETEAFF. The rearrangement joins TRBV30 to TRBJ1-1, with TRBD1 identical over 7 bases. The CDR3 contains 16 residues. After removal of 5 bases from V and 5 bases from J, the junction contained 17 bases not matched to a gene. In germline, CDR1 is GTSNPN, CDR2 SVGIG (reference sequence).

This sequence joins TRBV7-9 and TRBJ1-3; D uncertain. CDR3 length: 15 amino acids. V lost 4 bases, J lost 4 bases, and 14 bases lay in between. CDR1 and CDR2 from the germline V gene are SEHNR and FQNEAQ (reference sequence). The CDR3 protein is CASSSWRATGNTIYF. In DNA form, the CDR3 reads TGTGCCAGCAGCTCCTGGCGGGCGACAGGAAACACCATATATTTT.

The genes are TRBV7-2 and TRBJ2-1; TRBD2 aligns across 7 bases. CDR1 and CDR2 (germline): SGHTA, FQGNSA. V lost 5 bases, J lost 2 bases, and 3 bases stayed unmatched. This CDR3 comprises 14 residues. CDR3 sequence reads: CASSQRGTYNEQFF. The CDR3 DNA reads TGTGCCAGCAGCCAGCGGGGTACCTACAATGAGCAGTTCTTC.